A selection of T cell receptor beta chains follows, all from one sample in a study of blood T cell repertoires in COVID-19. The data were produced by immunoSEQ multiplex PCR, yet TCRdb's version contains in-frame clones alone and is incomplete. Of 170,000 or so clones in the sample, roughly 84% were seen once. The material sequenced was peripheral blood. Receptor source: a man between 18 and 29 years old with active or convalescent COVID-19. Both conserved end residues are part of each CDR3. The order of the fields is CDR3 DNA, CDR3 protein, V gene, J gene, D gene, clone size. The D gene is left open where the match is weak. Not all rows give a size; the values are once, few, many and, for expanded clones, a class.

TGTGCCAGCAGTGAACTAGGGGTGGGCAATCAGCCCCAGCATTTT	CASSELGVGNQPQHF	TRBV2	TRBJ1-5	.	.
TGTGCCTGGAGTGTACGGACAGGCTGGTGGGAAAAACTGTTTTTT	CAWSVRTGWWEKLFF	TRBV30	TRBJ1-4	TRBD1	many
TGTGCCAGCAGCCTTGGGGCAGCGGGAGGGGGAAATACGCAGTATTTT	CASSLGAAGGGNTQYF	TRBV3-1/TRBV3-2	TRBJ2-3	TRBD2	.
TGCGCCAGCAGTCACTACCTCCGGGACAGGGGGCGGAATGAGCAGTTCTTC	CASSHYLRDRGRNEQFF	TRBV23-1	TRBJ2-1	TRBD1	.
TGTGCCAGCTCACCGATCAAGTGGACAGGGTCCGTTGATGGCTACACCTTC	CASSPIKWTGSVDGYTF	TRBV18	TRBJ1-2	TRBD1	.
TGTGCCAGCAGTGAACCGGGGGATAGCGGATGGGGCTACACCTTC	CASSEPGDSGWGYTF	TRBV25-1	TRBJ1-2	.	.
TGTGCCAGCGGTGACGGGAGGTCCTACAATGAGCAGTTCTTC	CASGDGRSYNEQFF	TRBV7-3	TRBJ2-1	TRBD2	.
TGCGCCAGCAGCCTCCGTGGGGCCGACTCTGGGGCCAACGTCCTGACTTTC	CASSLRGADSGANVLTF	TRBV5-1	TRBJ2-6	.	.
TGCGCCAGCAGTCGAATCCCGGGTGGGGAGACCCAGTACTTC	CASSRIPGGETQYF	TRBV23-1	TRBJ2-5	.	.
TGTGCCACCAGCAGAGTCTTGAGCGAATCCTACAATGAGCAGTTCTTC	CATSRVLSESYNEQFF	TRBV15	TRBJ2-1	.	.
TGTGCCAGCAGCTTAGGGTCGCGGGAGGGGAGGGAGACCCAGTACTTC	CASSLGSREGRETQYF	TRBV7-6	TRBJ2-5	TRBD2	.
TGTGCCAGCAGTGAAGTTTTAGGGGGAGAGTATGGCTACACCTTC	CASSEVLGGEYGYTF	TRBV6-1	TRBJ1-2	.	.
TGTGCCAGCACCCAATCGGGACATTCGGAGGCTTTCTTT	CASTQSGHSEAFF	TRBV6-5	TRBJ1-1	.	.
TGTGCCAGCAGTGGGACAGGGTCGTATTCCATGGGCGAGCAGTACTTC	CASSGTGSYSMGEQYF	TRBV6-1	TRBJ2-7	TRBD1	.
TGTGCCAGCAGCGTAGTAGGGGATGGAAACACCATATATTTT	CASSVVGDGNTIYF	TRBV9	TRBJ1-3	.	many
TGTGCCAGCAACTACAGGGGTGAACGCGAAAAACTGTTTTTT	CASNYRGEREKLFF	TRBV6-6	TRBJ1-4	TRBD1	.
TGTGCCAGCAGCAGGACAGGGATCTATGGGACCCAGTACTTC	CASSRTGIYGTQYF	TRBV2	TRBJ2-5	TRBD1	few
TGTGCCAGCAGTAAGACAGACCTGGGGACTGAAGCTTTCTTT	CASSKTDLGTEAFF	TRBV6-5	TRBJ1-1	.	.
TGTGCCAGCAGCCACAGTGGGGCCAATCAGCCCCAGCATTTT	CASSHSGANQPQHF	TRBV3-1/TRBV3-2	TRBJ1-5	.	.
TGTGCCAGCAGCTTAACGGACTACGGGAGAGAAGATACGCAGTATTTT	CASSLTDYGREDTQYF	TRBV7-3	TRBJ2-3	.	once
TGTGCCAGCAGCTCCGGACACCGCTCCTACAATGAGCAGTTCTTC	CASSSGHRSYNEQFF	TRBV7-3	TRBJ2-1	.	.
TGTGCCAGCAGTTCCTCGACAGGGAAGAATGAGCAGTTCTTC	CASSSSTGKNEQFF	TRBV25-1	TRBJ2-1	TRBD1	.